These T cell receptor beta chains were read from a single sample in a study of T cell responses to AZD1222 COVID-19 vaccine. Only in-frame clones appear in the TCRdb table, and some are missing; sequencing was by immunoSEQ multiplex PCR. The sample lists about 100,000 clones, 86% seen once, with around 1.5% in the top ten. The material was peripheral blood, obtained on day 0 of AZD1222 vaccination. These receptors were collected from an adult in good health. The CDR3 runs from the conserved cysteine through the conserved F or W. The order of the fields is CDR3 protein, CDR3 DNA, clone size, D gene, J gene, CDR3 length, V gene. A D gene is named only where the DNA matches it firmly. Only some rows state a clone size, as once, few, many or a class for expanded clones.

CASSLRDSGQETQYF	TGTGCCAGCAGTTTACGGGACAGCGGGCAAGAGACCCAGTACTTC	once	-	TRBJ2-5	15	TRBV27
CASSPPTGGRETQYF	TGTGCCAGCAGTCCCCCGACAGGGGGCAGAGAGACCCAGTACTTC	-	TRBD1	TRBJ2-5	15	TRBV28
CASSLVGAENEKLFF	TGTGCCAGCAGCTTGGTCGGGGCTGAAAATGAAAAACTGTTTTTT	-	-	TRBJ1-4	15	TRBV5-6
CASSSDRGQSEQYF	TGTGCCAGCAGCTCTGACAGGGGACAGTCCGAGCAGTACTTC	-	TRBD1	TRBJ2-7	14	TRBV5-4
CASSIAGGPYEQFF	TGTGCCAGCAGCATAGCGGGAGGGCCCTATGAGCAGTTCTTC	once	TRBD2	TRBJ2-1	14	TRBV7-3
CASSYGGPRKGDEQFF	TGTGCCAGCAGTTACGGGGGCCCTCGGAAAGGGGATGAGCAGTTCTTC	-	-	TRBJ2-1	16	TRBV6-6
CASSRGILAPVDLAGELFF	TGTGCCAGCAGCCGGGGGATTTTGGCGCCTGTTGATTTGGCCGGGGAGCTGTTTTTT	once	-	TRBJ2-2	19	TRBV5-4
CAWRPRSTDTQYF	TGTGCCTGGAGGCCCAGAAGCACAGATACGCAGTATTTT	-	-	TRBJ2-3	13	TRBV30
CSVTNQGPYGYTF	TGCAGCGTTACCAACCAAGGACCCTATGGCTACACCTTC	-	-	TRBJ1-2	13	TRBV29-1
CASSLTGSGNSPLHF	TGCGCCAGCAGCTTGACGGGGTCGGGGAATTCACCCCTCCACTTT	-	-	TRBJ1-6	15	TRBV5-1
CASSYTPAYEQYF	TGTGCCAGCAGTTACACCCCCGCCTACGAGCAGTACTTC	-	-	TRBJ2-7	13	TRBV6-2/TRBV6-3
CASSLGTLRNSPLHF	TGTGCCAGCAGCCTGGGGACACTTCGGAATTCACCCCTCCACTTT	-	-	TRBJ1-6	15	TRBV7-2
CASHRGGGNQPQHF	TGTGCCAGCCACCGGGGTGGAGGCAATCAGCCCCAGCATTTT	-	-	TRBJ1-5	14	TRBV18
CASSSGQGAEQFF	TGTGCCAGCAGTTCAGGACAGGGGGCTGAGCAGTTCTTC	-	TRBD1	TRBJ2-1	13	TRBV11-3
CATGRDSSYNEQFF	TGTGCCACCGGGAGGGATTCCTCCTACAATGAGCAGTTCTTC	-	TRBD2	TRBJ2-1	14	TRBV10-3
CASSKGQPAYNEQFF	TGTGCCAGCAGCAAGGGACAGCCTGCCTACAATGAGCAGTTCTTC	-	TRBD1	TRBJ2-1	15	TRBV28
CASSPRRTYNYGYTF	TGTGCCAGCAGTCCAAGAAGGACTTACAACTATGGCTACACCTTC	-	-	TRBJ1-2	15	TRBV6-5
CASSVGGGSEKLFF	TGTGCCAGCAGCGTAGGTGGAGGGTCCGAAAAACTGTTTTTT	-	-	TRBJ1-4	14	TRBV9
CASSDSFNQPQHF	TGTGCCAGCAGCGACAGCTTCAATCAGCCCCAGCATTTT	-	-	TRBJ1-5	13	TRBV6-2/TRBV6-3
CASSRVGGDNSPLHF	TGTGCCAGCAGCCGGGTAGGGGGAGATAATTCACCCCTCCACTTT	-	-	TRBJ1-6	15	TRBV11-2
CASSTGQTTNYGYTF	TGTGCCAGCAGTACCGGACAGACTACTAACTATGGCTACACCTTC	-	-	TRBJ1-2	15	TRBV2
CASSVNSGGIAGELFF	TGTGCCAGCAGCGTTAACTCCGGAGGGATCGCCGGGGAGCTGTTTTTT	-	-	TRBJ2-2	16	TRBV9
CASSLSDTMNTEAFF	TGTGCCAGCAGCTTGTCGGACACGATGAACACTGAAGCTTTCTTT	-	-	TRBJ1-1	15	TRBV5-4
CASRLRRVGTDTQYF	TGTGCCAGCAGACTAAGGAGGGTCGGCACAGATACGCAGTATTTT	few	-	TRBJ2-3	15	TRBV7-8
CASSAGPNYGYTF	TGTGCCAGCAGTGCGGGGCCTAACTATGGCTACACCTTC	few	-	TRBJ1-2	13	TRBV2
CASSEAGTSTDTQYF	TGTGCCAGCAGTGAGGCGGGAACTAGCACAGATACGCAGTATTTT	-	-	TRBJ2-3	15	TRBV11-3
CASSLGLSGIEETQYF	TGTGCCAGCAGCTTAGGTCTCAGCGGGATCGAAGAGACCCAGTACTTC	once	TRBD2	TRBJ2-5	16	TRBV7-9
CASSLSASSGRGGEQYF	TGTGCCAGCAGTTTATCGGCCTCTAGCGGGAGAGGTGGCGAGCAGTACTTC	-	TRBD2	TRBJ2-7	17	TRBV28
CASSLSWDLTEAFF	TGTGCCAGCAGTTTATCGTGGGACCTGACTGAAGCTTTCTTT	-	-	TRBJ1-1	14	TRBV27
CASSSTGSEQFF	TGTGCCAGCAGTTCTACAGGGTCTGAGCAGTTCTTC	-	-	TRBJ2-1	12	TRBV7-2
CASSLDARAREQYF	TGTGCCAGCAGTCTAGATGCCAGGGCCCGCGAGCAGTACTTC	-	-	TRBJ2-7	14	TRBV28
CASSPEDEQFF	TGTGCCAGCTCACCCGAAGATGAGCAGTTCTTC	-	-	TRBJ2-1	11	TRBV18
CASSPLGLAGGSEQFF	TGTGCCAGCTCACCACTTGGCCTAGCGGGAGGGAGTGAGCAGTTCTTC	once	TRBD2	TRBJ2-1	16	TRBV18
CASSAPGQVSEQFF	TGTGCCAGCAGCGCACCGGGACAGGTTAGTGAGCAGTTCTTC	-	TRBD1	TRBJ2-1	14	TRBV9
CASSLPGTKYEQYF	TGTGCCAGCAGTTTACCCGGGACAAAGTACGAGCAGTACTTC	-	-	TRBJ2-7	14	TRBV28
CASSLTDGSEAFF	TGTGCCAGCAGCTTAACGGACGGATCTGAAGCTTTCTTT	-	-	TRBJ1-1	13	TRBV7-3
CATPRGGDKNTEAFF	TGCGCCACCCCGAGGGGAGGGGACAAGAACACTGAAGCTTTCTTT	once	-	TRBJ1-1	15	TRBV5-1
CASSSYLEEASSYNEQFF	TGTGCCAGCAGTTCATATCTAGAAGAGGCGAGCTCCTACAATGAGCAGTTCTTC	once	-	TRBJ2-1	18	TRBV28
CASSSFARTDRRSYEQYF	TGTGCCAGCAGTTCTTTCGCTCGGACGGATAGACGCTCCTACGAGCAGTACTTC	once	-	TRBJ2-7	18	TRBV28
CASSRGGGTYEQYF	TGTGCCAGCAGTAGGGGTGGCGGAACCTACGAGCAGTACTTC	-	-	TRBJ2-7	14	TRBV5-6
CASSIPGRGINQPQHF	TGTGCCAGTAGTATACCCGGCAGGGGGATAAATCAGCCCCAGCATTTT	-	TRBD1	TRBJ1-5	16	TRBV19
CASSYRRGNGYTF	TGTGCCAGCAGTTACCGCAGGGGGAATGGCTACACCTTC	once	TRBD1	TRBJ1-2	13	TRBV6-5
CASSHYGSSYEQYF	TGTGCCAGCAGCCACTATGGGAGCTCCTACGAGCAGTACTTC	-	-	TRBJ2-7	14	TRBV3-1/TRBV3-2
CSVATLWGLASEAFF	TGCAGCGTTGCGACCTTGTGGGGGCTAGCCTCTGAAGCTTTCTTT	-	-	TRBJ1-1	15	TRBV29-1
CAWSGEWSGATEAFF	TGTGCCTGGAGTGGAGAATGGTCCGGGGCCACTGAAGCTTTCTTT	-	-	TRBJ1-1	15	TRBV30
CASSLSGAGRAFF	TGTGCCAGCAGCTTATCAGGGGCCGGCCGAGCTTTCTTT	-	-	TRBJ1-1	13	TRBV7-8
CASSFEYYNEQFF	TGTGCCAGCAGCTTCGAATACTACAATGAGCAGTTCTTC	-	-	TRBJ2-1	13	TRBV7-3
CAISEGTSGSVDEQFF	TGTGCCATCAGTGAAGGGACTAGCGGGAGCGTCGATGAGCAGTTCTTC	-	TRBD2	TRBJ2-1	16	TRBV10-3
CASSFRGAWGTDTQYF	TGCGCCAGCAGCTTCCGGGGGGCATGGGGCACAGATACGCAGTATTTT	-	-	TRBJ2-3	16	TRBV5-1